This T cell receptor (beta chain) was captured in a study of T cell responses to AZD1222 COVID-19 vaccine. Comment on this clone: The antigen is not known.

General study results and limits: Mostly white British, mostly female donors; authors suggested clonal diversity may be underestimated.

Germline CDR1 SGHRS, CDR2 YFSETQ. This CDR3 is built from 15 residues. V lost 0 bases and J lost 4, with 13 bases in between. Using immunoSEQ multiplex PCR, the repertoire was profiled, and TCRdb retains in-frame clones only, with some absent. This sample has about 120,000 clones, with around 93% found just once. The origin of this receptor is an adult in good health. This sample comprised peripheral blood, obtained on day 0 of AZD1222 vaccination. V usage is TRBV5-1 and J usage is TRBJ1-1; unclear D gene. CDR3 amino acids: CASSLALGSPTEAFF. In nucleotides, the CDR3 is TGCGCCAGCAGCTTGGCCTTGGGGTCCCCCACTGAAGCTTTCTTT.